The table lists the clone carrying this T cell receptor beta chain with a count of one. The data stem from a study of blood T cell repertoires in COVID-19. Study overall: Samples of COVID-19 (acute and convalescent) were obtained from the United States, Italy and Spain. Nucleic acid was either cDNA or gDNA, and it came from T cells, B-cell-depleted T cells, or PBMCs.

This CDR3 has 12 amino acids. V lost 8 bases and J lost 7, with 14 bases in between. CDR1 is SEHNR, CDR2 FQNEAQ, per germline (reference sequence). Original analysis: Using reference gene primer amplification, nucleated cell counts were estimated. Measured with immunoSEQ multiplex PCR; TCRdb has only the in-frame clones, and not every one. The V and J calls and clone size come from that table; D and trimming were worked out from the DNA. Of 75,000 to 100,000 clones listed, 88% are singletons. This sequence originates from a man between 70 and 80 years old with acute or convalescent COVID-19. The chain is built from TRBV7-9 and TRBJ1-1; no clear D gene. Sequences were obtained from peripheral blood. CDR3 DNA: TGTGCCAGCCCCTCGTTTAACGGTGAAGCTTTCTTT. Encoded protein: CASPSFNGEAFF.